This T cell receptor (beta chain) was found in a study of blood T cell repertoires in COVID-19. Turning to the study itself: Donors in the United States, Italy and Spain gave samples during acute or convalescent COVID-19.

Method: immunoSEQ multiplex PCR; TCRdb's copy keeps in-frame clones and lacks some. The table lists hundreds of thousands of clones, around 89% of them singletons, with approximately 1% in the top ten. The trim removed 5 bases at V and 3 bases at J, leaving 2 bases unmatched. CDR3 size: 13 residues. In germline, CDR1 is LGHDT, CDR2 YNNKEL (reference sequence). Researchers sorted participants into cohorts using their self-reported clinical history. The TCR sequence derives from a man between 18 and 29 years old who had recovered from COVID-19. Material: PBMCs or T cells enriched from blood (not recorded which). The gene calls are TRBV3-1 (or the pseudogene TRBV3-2) and TRBJ2-3, with 7 nucleotides matching TRBD2. The CDR3 spells CASSGGGTDTQYF. DNA of the CDR3: TGTGCCAGCAGCGGCGGGGGTACAGATACGCAGTATTTT.